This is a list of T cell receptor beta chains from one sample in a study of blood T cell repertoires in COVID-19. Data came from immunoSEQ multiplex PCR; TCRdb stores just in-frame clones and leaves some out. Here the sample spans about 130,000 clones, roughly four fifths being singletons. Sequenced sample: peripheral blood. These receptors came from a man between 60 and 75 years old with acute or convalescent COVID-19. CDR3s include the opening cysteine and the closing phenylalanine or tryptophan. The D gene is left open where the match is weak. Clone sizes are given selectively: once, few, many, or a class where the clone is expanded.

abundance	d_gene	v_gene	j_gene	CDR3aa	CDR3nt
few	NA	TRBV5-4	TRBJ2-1	CASSPRTQTGYNEQFF	TGTGCCAGCAGCCCACGGACCCAAACAGGGTACAATGAGCAGTTCTTC
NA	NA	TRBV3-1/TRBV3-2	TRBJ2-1	CASSLRVASYNEQFF	TGTGCCAGCAGCCTCCGGGTAGCGTCCTACAATGAGCAGTTCTTC
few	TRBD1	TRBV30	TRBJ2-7	CAWTQGVSEQYF	TGTGCCTGGACCCAGGGGGTTAGCGAGCAGTACTTC
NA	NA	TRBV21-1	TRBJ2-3	CASSKFERAHYTDTQYF	TGTGCCAGCAGCAAATTTGAGCGGGCTCACTACACAGATACGCAGTATTTT
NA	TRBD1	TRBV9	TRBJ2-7	CASSHSGTGGHEQYF	TGTGCCAGCTCCCACTCCGGGACAGGGGGCCACGAGCAGTACTTC
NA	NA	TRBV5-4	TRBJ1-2	CASSLGAGKTYGYTF	TGTGCCAGCAGCTTGGGGGCTGGTAAAACCTATGGCTACACCTTC
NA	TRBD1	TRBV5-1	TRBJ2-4	CASSLQGNKNIQYF	TGCGCCAGCAGCTTACAGGGGAACAAAAACATTCAGTACTTC
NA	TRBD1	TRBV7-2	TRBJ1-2	CASSLGTGADYGYTF	TGTGCCAGCAGCCTCGGGACAGGGGCGGACTATGGCTACACCTTC
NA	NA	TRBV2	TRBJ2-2	CASSGRPTGELFF	TGTGCCAGCAGTGGGCGGCCAACCGGGGAGCTGTTTTTT
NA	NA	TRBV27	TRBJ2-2	CAVREWARGELFF	TGTGCCGTTCGAGAGTGGGCCAGAGGGGAGCTGTTTTTT
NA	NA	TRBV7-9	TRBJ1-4	CASSPRRGQGEKLFF	TGTGCCAGCAGCCCCCGTCGAGGGCAGGGGGAAAAACTGTTTTTT
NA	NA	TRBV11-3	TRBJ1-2	CASSSGGGHGYTF	TGTGCCAGCAGCTCCGGCGGGGGGCATGGCTACACCTTC
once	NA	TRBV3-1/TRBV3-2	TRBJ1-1	CASSQESAGDTEAFF	TGTGCCAGCAGCCAAGAATCGGCAGGGGACACTGAAGCTTTCTTT
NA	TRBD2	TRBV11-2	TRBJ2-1	CASSLYSGSQYEQFF	TGTGCCAGCAGCTTATACAGCGGGAGTCAGTATGAGCAGTTCTTC
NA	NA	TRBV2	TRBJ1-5	CASSDGTRYQPQHF	TGTGCCAGCAGTGATGGGACAAGGTATCAGCCCCAGCATTTT
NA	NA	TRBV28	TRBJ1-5	CASSLGQGIQPQHF	TGTGCCAGCAGTTTAGGGCAGGGAATTCAGCCCCAGCATTTT
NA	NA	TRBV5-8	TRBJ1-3	CASSLRGGGNTIYF	TGTGCCAGCAGCCTCCGGGGTGGCGGAAACACCATATATTTT